These 9 T cell receptor beta chains were sequenced from one sample in a study of CD8+ T cells in alopecia areata. Sequencing relied on a cDNA template that was reverse transcribed from extracted RNA. Sequencing was performed with immunoSEQ multiplex PCR; in TCRdb, only in-frame clones are kept and a portion is missing. The data show roughly 150,000 clones, around 54% seen once. The sequenced sample consisted of CD4+ T cells sorted from blood. The receptors stem from a human donor in good health.

The V call is TRBV6-1, the J call TRBJ2-5; TRBD1 aligns across 7 bases. V shed 4 bases, J shed 2 bases, and the junction held 10 bases outside the gene matches. Germline V gene sequence: CDR1 MNHNS, CDR2 SASEGT. This CDR3 has 16 amino acids. The DNA of the CDR3 is TGTGCCAGCAGTGCCCTGACAGGGCAATATCAAGAGACCCAGTACTTC. It specifies CASSALTGQYQETQYF.

The rearrangement uses TRBV27 and TRBJ1-2; 11 bases match TRBD1. This CDR3 contains 14 residues. Germline V lookup: CDR1 MNHEY, CDR2 SMNVEV (reference sequence). Trimming cost V 3 bases and J 4 bases; bases outside gene matches: 1. The CDR3: CASSLGTGGYGYTF. The CDR3 DNA reads TGTGCCAGCAGTTTGGGGACAGGGGGCTATGGCTACACCTTC.

The J gene is TRBJ2-1, the V gene TRBV28; TRBD2 might be the D (5 bases). V lost 4 bases, J lost 8 bases, and 21 bases lay in between. CDR3 length equals 16 residues. The V gene's germline CDR1 is MDHEN and CDR2 SYDVKM. CDR3 sequence (DNA): TGTGCCAGCAGTTCCAGACTATCAACAAAATCGTATGAGCAGTTCTTC. Residues: CASSSRLSTKSYEQFF.

In nucleotides, the CDR3 is TGTGCCAGCAGCTACCCTCGGGGATTCGATGGCTACACCTTC. It translates to CASSYPRGFDGYTF. The chain combines TRBV5-4 with TRBJ1-2; D gene uncertain. V lost 3 bases, J lost 6 bases, and 15 bases lay in between. From germline, CDR1 is SGHNT and CDR2 YYREEE (reference sequence). CDR3 size: 14 residues.

A remark on this clone: At one end the junction does not follow the germline gene, possibly because of a read error. The J gene is TRBJ1-1, the V gene TRBV15, with unresolved D. The CDR3 totals 15 residues. Germline CDR1 reads LNHNV; CDR2 reads YYDKDF (reference sequence). Written as DNA, the CDR3 is TGTGCCACCAGCAGGTTTCAGGCGGGGAACGCTGAAGCTTTCTTT. Its protein product is CATSRFQAGNAEAFF.

V and J are TRBV29-1 and TRBJ2-5; 10 bases line up with TRBD1. V shed 4 bases, J shed 0 bases, and the junction held 11 bases outside the gene matches. CDR3 length equals 17 residues. Germline values: CDR1 SQVTM, CDR2 ANQGSEA. The CDR3 here is CSVGGPSGTGDQETQYF. CDR3 DNA sequence: TGCAGCGTTGGTGGGCCATCCGGGACAGGGGACCAAGAGACCCAGTACTTC.

This clone was counted once. V usage is TRBV7-9 and J usage is TRBJ2-5, with D possibly TRBD1 on 5 matching bases. The CDR3 consists of 13 residues. CDR1 and CDR2 from the germline V gene are SEHNR and FQNEAQ (reference sequence). V lost 5 bases, J lost 1 base, and 8 bases lay in between. The DNA for the CDR3 is TGTGCCAGCAGCCTTGACAGCCAAGAGACCCAGTACTTC. Its translation is CASSLDSQETQYF.

The V gene is TRBV5-4, the J gene TRBJ2-7; 10 bases map to TRBD2. Germline V gives CDR1 SGHNT, CDR2 YYREEE (reference sequence). V lost 5 bases and J lost 7; bases outside the gene matches: 9. This CDR3 is 14 amino acids long. The CDR3 coding sequence is TGTGCCAGCAGGAAAGGGACTAGCGAGTTTGAGCAGTACTTC. It yields the protein CASRKGTSEFEQYF.

The chain combines TRBV30 with TRBJ2-5; no firm D call. Near its end, the DNA agrees better with TRBJ2-7, so the J call may be wrong. CDR1 is GTSNPN and CDR2 is SVGIG in the germline V gene (reference sequence). This CDR3 is built from 12 residues. CDR3 DNA: TGTGCCTGGAGTGTAGGCCGCTACGAGCAGTACTTC. Amino acids: CAWSVGRYEQYF.